This T cell receptor (beta chain) came from a study of a mutant IDH1 vaccine in newly diagnosed glioma. This CDR3 contains 15 residues. Germline V gives CDR1 SGHTA, CDR2 FQGNSA. V was trimmed by 1 base and J by 2 bases, leaving 9 bases between them. The repertoire was sequenced with immunoSEQ multiplex PCR; TCRdb's copy has only in-frame clones and lacks some. The sample has about 51,000 clones, roughly 80% seen once. In this sample, this clone turned up once. What it binds is not known. Study results and limitations: Of all patients, nearly 95% showed vaccine-induced immune responses. Apparently unrelated to pseudoprogression were changes in the top peripheral T cell clonotypes.

Described time point: baseline, week 1 (first vaccination visit). As for treatment: pre-vaccination baseline after standard-of-care therapy. Every donor had a new WHO grade 3 or 4 astrocytoma that was IDH1-mutant, with loss of nuclear ATRX. The material sequenced was PBMCs, taken from a glioma patient treated with radiotherapy, temozolomide or both. The V and J genes are TRBV7-2 and TRBJ2-1; D call uncertain. This TCR was sampled from a woman in her thirties or forties with glioma. Written as DNA, the CDR3 is TGTGCCAGCAGCTTAGGGTCGGAAACCTACAATGAGCAGTTCTTC. It is translated as CASSLGSETYNEQFF. The complete variable domain, with remaining parts taken from reference TRBV7-2 and TRBJ2-1, reads GAGVSQSPSNKVTEKGKDVELRCDPISGHTALYWYRQSLGQGLEFLIYFQGNSAPDKSGLPSDRFSAERTGGSVSTLTIQRTQQEDSAVYLCASSLGSETYNEQFFGPGTRLTVL.